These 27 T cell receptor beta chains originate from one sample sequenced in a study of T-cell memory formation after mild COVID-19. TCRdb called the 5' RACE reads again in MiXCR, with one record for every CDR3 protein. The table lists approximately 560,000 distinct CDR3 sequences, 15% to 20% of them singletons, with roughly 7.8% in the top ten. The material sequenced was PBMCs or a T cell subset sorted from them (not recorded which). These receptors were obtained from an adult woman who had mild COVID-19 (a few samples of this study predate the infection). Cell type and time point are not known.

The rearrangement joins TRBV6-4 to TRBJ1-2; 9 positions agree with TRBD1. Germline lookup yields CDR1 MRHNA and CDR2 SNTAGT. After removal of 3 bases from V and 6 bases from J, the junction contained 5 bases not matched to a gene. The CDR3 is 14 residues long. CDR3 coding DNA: TGTGCCAGCAGTGAATCGGGACAGGGCAATGGCTACACCTTC. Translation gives CASSESGQGNGYTF.

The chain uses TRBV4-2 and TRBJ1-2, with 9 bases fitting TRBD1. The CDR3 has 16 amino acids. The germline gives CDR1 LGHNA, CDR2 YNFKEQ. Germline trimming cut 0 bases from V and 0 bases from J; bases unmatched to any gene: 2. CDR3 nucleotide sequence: TGTGCCAGCAGCCAAGAGGGACAGGGCGCTAACTATGGCTACACCTTC. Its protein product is CASSQEGQGANYGYTF.

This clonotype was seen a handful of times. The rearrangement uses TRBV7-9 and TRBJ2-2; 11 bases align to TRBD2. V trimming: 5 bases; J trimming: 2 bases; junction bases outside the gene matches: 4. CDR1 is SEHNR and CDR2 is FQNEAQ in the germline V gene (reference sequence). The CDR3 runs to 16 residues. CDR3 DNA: TGTGCCAGCAGCCCGGGACTAGCGGACAACACCGGGGAGCTGTTTTTT. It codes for CASSPGLADNTGELFF.

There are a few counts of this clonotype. The CDR3: CASSQDGAINQPQHF. The CDR3 nucleotides read TGTGCCAGCAGCCAAGATGGGGCAATCAATCAGCCCCAGCATTTT. V and J are TRBV4-2 and TRBJ1-5, with D possibly TRBD1 on 5 matching bases. Trimming shortened V by 0 bases and J by 3 bases, and 9 bases separated the two germline ends. The CDR3 contains 15 residues. Germline assignment: CDR1 LGHNA and CDR2 YNFKEQ.

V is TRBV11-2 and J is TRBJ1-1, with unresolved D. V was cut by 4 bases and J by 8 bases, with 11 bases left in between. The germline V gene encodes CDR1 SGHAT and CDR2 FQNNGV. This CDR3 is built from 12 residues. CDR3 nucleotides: TGTGCCAGCAGCTCTTATCCTTCGGAAGCTTTCTTT. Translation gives CASSSYPSEAFF.

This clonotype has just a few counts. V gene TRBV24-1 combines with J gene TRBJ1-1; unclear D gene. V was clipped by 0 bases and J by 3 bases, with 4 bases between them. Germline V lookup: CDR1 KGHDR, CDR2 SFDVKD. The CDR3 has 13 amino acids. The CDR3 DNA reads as TGTGCCACCAGTGATTTGTCAGACACTGAAGCTTTCTTT. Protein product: CATSDLSDTEAFF.

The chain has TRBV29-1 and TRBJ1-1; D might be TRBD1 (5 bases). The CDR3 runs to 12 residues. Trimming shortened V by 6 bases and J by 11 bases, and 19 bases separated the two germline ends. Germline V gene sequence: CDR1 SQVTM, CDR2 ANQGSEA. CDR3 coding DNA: TGCAGCGTGGGCGATGCAGGGCGGGAGGCTTTCTTT. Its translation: CSVGDAGREAFF. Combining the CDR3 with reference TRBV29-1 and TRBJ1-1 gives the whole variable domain SAVISQKPSRDICQRGTSLTIQCQVDSQVTMMFWYRQQPGQSLTLIATANQGSEATYESGFVIDKFPISRPNLTFSTLTVSNMSPEDSSIYLCSVGDAGREAFFGQGTRLTVV.

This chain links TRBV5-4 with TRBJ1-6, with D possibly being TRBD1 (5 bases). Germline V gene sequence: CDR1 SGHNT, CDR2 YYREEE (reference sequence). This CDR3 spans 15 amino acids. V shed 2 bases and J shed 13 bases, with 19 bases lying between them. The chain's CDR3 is CASSFTGTPNSPLHF. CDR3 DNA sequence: TGTGCCAGCAGCTTTACCGGGACGCCAAACTCGCCCCTCCACTTT.

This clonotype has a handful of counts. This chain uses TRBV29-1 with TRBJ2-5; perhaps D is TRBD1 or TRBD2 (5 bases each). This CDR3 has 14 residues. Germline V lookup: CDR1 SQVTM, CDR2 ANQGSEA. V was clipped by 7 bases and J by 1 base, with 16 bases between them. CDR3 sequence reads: CSARNAGGQETQYF. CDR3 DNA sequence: TGCAGCGCCAGAAACGCTGGGGGCCAAGAGACCCAGTACTTC.

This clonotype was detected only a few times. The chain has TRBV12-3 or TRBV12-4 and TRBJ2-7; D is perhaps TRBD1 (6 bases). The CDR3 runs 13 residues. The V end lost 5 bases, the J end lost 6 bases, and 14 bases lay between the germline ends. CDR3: CASSVQEGVEQYF. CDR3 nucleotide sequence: TGTGCCAGCAGTGTCCAAGAGGGGGTCGAGCAGTACTTC.

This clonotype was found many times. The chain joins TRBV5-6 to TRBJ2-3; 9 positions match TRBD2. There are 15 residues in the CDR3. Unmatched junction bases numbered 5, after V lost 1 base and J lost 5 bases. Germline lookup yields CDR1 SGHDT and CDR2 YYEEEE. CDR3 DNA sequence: TGTGCCAGCAGCTTGCCTAGCGGGACGGGAGATACGCAGTATTTT. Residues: CASSLPSGTGDTQYF.

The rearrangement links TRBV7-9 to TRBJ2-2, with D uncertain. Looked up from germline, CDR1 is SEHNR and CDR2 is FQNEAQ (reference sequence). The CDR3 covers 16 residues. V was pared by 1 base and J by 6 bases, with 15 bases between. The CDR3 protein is CASSLGLTLSPGELFF. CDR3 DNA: TGTGCCAGCAGCTTAGGGCTGACCCTATCCCCCGGGGAGCTGTTTTTT.

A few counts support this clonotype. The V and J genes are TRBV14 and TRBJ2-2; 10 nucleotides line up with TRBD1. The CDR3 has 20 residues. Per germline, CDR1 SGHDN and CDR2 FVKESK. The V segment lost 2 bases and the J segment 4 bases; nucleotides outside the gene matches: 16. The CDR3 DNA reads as TGTGCCAGCAGCCAAAATCAGCTCGTATTTGGGACAGGGGCCACCGGGGAGCTGTTTTTT. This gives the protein CASSQNQLVFGTGATGELFF.

CDR3 sequence (DNA): TGCAGTGCTGCCGGGGGTAGCACAGATACGCAGTATTTT. Protein product: CSAAGGSTDTQYF. The V gene is TRBV20-1, the J gene TRBJ2-3; perhaps TRBD2 as D (6 bases). V was shortened by 5 bases and J by 0 bases, with 9 bases between the two germline ends. The germline gives CDR1 DFQATT, CDR2 SNEGSKA (reference sequence). This CDR3 has 13 residues.

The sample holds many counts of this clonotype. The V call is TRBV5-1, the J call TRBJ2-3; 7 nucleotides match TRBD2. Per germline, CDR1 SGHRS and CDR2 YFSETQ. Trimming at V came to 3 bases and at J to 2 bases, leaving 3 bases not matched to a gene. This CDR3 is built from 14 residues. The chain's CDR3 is CASSSSGHTDTQYF. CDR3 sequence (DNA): TGCGCCAGCAGCTCTAGCGGACACACAGATACGCAGTATTTT.

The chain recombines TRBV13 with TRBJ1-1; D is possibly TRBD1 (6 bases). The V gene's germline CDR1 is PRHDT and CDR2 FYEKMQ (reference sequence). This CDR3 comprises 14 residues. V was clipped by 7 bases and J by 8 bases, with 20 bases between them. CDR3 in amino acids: CASTSGGHQEEAFF. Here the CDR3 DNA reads TGTGCCAGCACATCGGGGGGACACCAGGAGGAAGCTTTCTTT.

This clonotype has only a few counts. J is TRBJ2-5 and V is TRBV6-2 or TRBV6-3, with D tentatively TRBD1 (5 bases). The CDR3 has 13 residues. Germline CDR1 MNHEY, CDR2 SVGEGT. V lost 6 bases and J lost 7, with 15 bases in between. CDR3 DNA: TGTGCCAGCAGATGGGCAGGGCCCCCGACCCAGTACTTC. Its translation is CASRWAGPPTQYF.

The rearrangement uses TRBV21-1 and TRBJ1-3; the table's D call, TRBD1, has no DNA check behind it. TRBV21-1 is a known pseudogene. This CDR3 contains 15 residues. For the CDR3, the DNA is TGTGCCAGCAGCGCCCCGGCAGTTGGAAGAAACACCATATATTTT. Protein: CASSAPAVGRNTIYF.

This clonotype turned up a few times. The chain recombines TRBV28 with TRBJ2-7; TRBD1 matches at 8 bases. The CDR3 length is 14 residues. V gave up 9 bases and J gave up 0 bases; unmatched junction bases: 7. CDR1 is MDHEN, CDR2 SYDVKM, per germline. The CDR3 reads CASTDRGHSYEQYF. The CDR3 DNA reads TGTGCCAGTACCGACAGGGGACACTCCTACGAGCAGTACTTC.

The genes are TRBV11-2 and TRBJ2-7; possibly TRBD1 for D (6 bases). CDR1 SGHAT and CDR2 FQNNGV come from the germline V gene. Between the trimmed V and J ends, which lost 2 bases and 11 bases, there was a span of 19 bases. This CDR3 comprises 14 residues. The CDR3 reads CASSLILRGTTKYF. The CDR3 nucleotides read TGTGCCAGCAGCTTAATCCTGAGGGGGACCACGAAGTACTTC.

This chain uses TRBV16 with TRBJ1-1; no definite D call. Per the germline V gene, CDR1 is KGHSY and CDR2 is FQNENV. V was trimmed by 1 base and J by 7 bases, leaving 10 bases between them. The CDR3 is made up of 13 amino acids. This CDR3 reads CASSQLGVNEAFF. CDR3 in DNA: TGTGCCAGCAGCCAATTGGGCGTGAATGAAGCTTTCTTT. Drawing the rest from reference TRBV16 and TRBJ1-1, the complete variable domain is GEEVAQTPKHLVRGEGQKAKLYCAPIKGHSYVFWYQQVLKNEFKFLISFQNENVFDETGMPKERFSAKCLPNSPCSLEIQATKLEDSAVYFCASSQLGVNEAFFGQGTRLTVV.

CDR3 nucleotide sequence: TGCGCCAGCAGGGGACTAGCGGGGACCTCAGATACGCAGTATTTT. Translating gives CASRGLAGTSDTQYF. The rearrangement joins TRBV10-2 to TRBJ2-3; TRBD2 matches at 13 bases. The V gene end was trimmed by 6 bases and the J gene end by 4 bases; junction bases not matched to a gene: 4. Germline CDR1 WSHSY, CDR2 SAAADI. The CDR3 contains 15 residues.

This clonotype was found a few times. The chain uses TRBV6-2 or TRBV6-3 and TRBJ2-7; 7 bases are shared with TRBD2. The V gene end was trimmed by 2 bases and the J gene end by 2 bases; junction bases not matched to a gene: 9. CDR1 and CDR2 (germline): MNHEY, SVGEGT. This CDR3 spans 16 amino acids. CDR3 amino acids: CASSYPLSGTAYEQYF. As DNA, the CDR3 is TGTGCCAGCAGTTACCCCCTAAGCGGGACCGCCTACGAGCAGTACTTC.

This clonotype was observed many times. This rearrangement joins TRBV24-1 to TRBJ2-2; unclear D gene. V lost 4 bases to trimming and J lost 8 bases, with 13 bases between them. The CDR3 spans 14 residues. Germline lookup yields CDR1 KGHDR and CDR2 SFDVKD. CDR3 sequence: CATSEPTPTGELFF. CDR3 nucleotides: TGTGCCACCAGTGAACCGACCCCGACTGGGGAGCTGTTTTTT.

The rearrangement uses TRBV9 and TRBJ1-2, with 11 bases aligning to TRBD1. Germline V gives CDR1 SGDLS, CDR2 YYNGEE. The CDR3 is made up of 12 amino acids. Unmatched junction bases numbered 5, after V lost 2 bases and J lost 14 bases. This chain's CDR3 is CASSVGTGGSTF. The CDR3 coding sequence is TGTGCCAGCAGCGTTGGGACAGGGGGTTCAACCTTC.

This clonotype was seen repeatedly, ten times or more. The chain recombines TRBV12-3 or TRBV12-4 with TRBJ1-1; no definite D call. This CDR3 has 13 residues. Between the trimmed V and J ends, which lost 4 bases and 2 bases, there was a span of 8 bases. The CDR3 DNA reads TGTGCCAGCAGTTCACAGCCTAACACTGAAGCTTTCTTT. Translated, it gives CASSSQPNTEAFF.

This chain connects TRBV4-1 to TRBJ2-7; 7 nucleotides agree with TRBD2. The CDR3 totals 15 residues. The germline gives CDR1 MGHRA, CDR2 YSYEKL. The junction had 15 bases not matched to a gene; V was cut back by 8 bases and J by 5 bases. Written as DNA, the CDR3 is TGCGCCAGCGGACTGGGGGAGGGCCTCCCGAACGAGCAGTACTTC. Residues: CASGLGEGLPNEQYF.